Sequencing of this T cell receptor (beta chain) was carried out in a study of blood T cell repertoires in COVID-19. Clones were sequenced by immunoSEQ multiplex PCR, and TCRdb holds only the in-frame ones, with some missing. Of about 260,000 clones in the sample, around 84% were seen once. Germline CDR1 SEHNR, CDR2 FQNEAQ (reference sequence). The V end lost 7 bases, the J end lost 6 bases, and 18 bases lay between the germline ends. The CDR3 sequence is 14 residues long. Sequences were obtained from peripheral blood. This receptor was identified in a woman aged 55-70 years with COVID-19, enrolled during active disease. The rearrangement links TRBV7-9 to TRBJ1-2, with TRBD1 as a possible D gene (6 bases). The DNA for the CDR3 is TGTGCCAGCACGCCACAACAGGGATTTCATGGCTACACCTTC. Its translation is CASTPQQGFHGYTF. The full variable domain, with the rest looked up from reference TRBV7-9 and TRBJ1-2, is DTGVSQNPRHKITKRGQNVTFRCDPISEHNRLYWYRQTLGQGPEFLTYFQNEAQLEKSRLLSDRFSAERPKGSFSTLEIQRTEQGDSAMYLCASTPQQGFHGYTFGSGTRLTVV.